This TCR beta chain was captured in a study of blood T cells in healthy people across ages. Per the germline V gene, CDR1 is SGHNT and CDR2 is YENEEA. The CDR3 is made up of 14 amino acids. The V segment lost 3 bases and the J segment 8 bases; nucleotides outside the gene matches: 10. Then a second PCR, running about 7 to 11 cycles, was carried out with a sample-barcoded 5' primer and a J-beta primer mix. Each CDR3 protein gets one entry after TCRdb re-called the 5' RACE reads with MiXCR. The repertoire holds over 950,000 distinct CDR3 sequences, 51% seen once, with around 21% in the top ten. The chain joins TRBV11-3 to TRBJ2-7; 7 positions agree with TRBD1. Sequencing was done on a sample of blood. The receptor's source is a woman aged 55-70 years in good health. CDR3 loop: CASSFGTAPQKQYF. As DNA, the CDR3 is TGTGCCAGCAGCTTTGGGACAGCCCCCCAAAAGCAGTACTTC.